This T cell receptor (beta chain) originates from a study of esophageal squamous cell carcinoma under preoperative chemotherapy. In its sample, this clonotype was seen many times. Its antigen is not known. Overall study results and limits: Paclitaxel-nedaplatin therapy caused immediate, substantial clonotype frequency changes.

This sample's time point: before preoperative PTX-NDP chemotherapy. The CDR3 loop spans 13 amino acids. The germline V gene has CDR1 SGHNT and CDR2 YENEEA. Trimming pared 5 bases from V and 5 bases from J, leaving 12 bases between. TCRdb itself ran the PCR reads through MiXCR, one entry per CDR3 protein. Among around 29,000 distinct CDR3 sequences listed, roughly half were seen once. This clonotype was sampled from a human donor with esophageal squamous cell carcinoma. The donor label of this sample is uncertain. The genes are TRBV11-3 and TRBJ2-5; TRBD2 is a possible D gene (5 bases). This material was acquired from a patient given preoperative chemotherapy. CDR3 DNA: TGTGCCAGCAGCGCGGAGGCTGGGGAGACCCAGTACTTC. Translating gives CASSAEAGETQYF.